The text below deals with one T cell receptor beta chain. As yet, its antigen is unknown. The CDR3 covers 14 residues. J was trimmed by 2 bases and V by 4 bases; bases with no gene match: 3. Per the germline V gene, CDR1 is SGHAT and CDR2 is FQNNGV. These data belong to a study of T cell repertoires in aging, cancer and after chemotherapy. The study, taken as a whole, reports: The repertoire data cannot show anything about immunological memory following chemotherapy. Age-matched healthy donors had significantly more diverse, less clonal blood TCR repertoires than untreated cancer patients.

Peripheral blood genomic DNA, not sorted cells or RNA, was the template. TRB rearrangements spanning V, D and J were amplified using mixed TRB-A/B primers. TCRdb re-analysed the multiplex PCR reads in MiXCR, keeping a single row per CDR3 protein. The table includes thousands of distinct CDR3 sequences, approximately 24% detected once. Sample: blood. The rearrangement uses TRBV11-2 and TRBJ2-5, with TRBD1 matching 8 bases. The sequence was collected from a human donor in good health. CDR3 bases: TGTGCCAGCAGCTCCAGGACAGGGCAAGAGACCCAGTACTTC. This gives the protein CASSSRTGQETQYF.